This is a list of T cell receptor beta chains from one sample in a study of Ad26.COV2.S vaccination and SARS-CoV-2 variants. Libraries were prepared by immunoSEQ multiplex PCR; TCRdb keeps only in-frame clonotypes and omits some of them. The table lists 400,000 to 500,000 clones, roughly 87% of them singletons. The sequencing used peripheral blood, collected in a trial of Ad26.COV2.S vaccine versus placebo. The receptors derive from a person aged 18-65 years who received the Ad26.COV2.S COVID-19 vaccine or a placebo. The CDR3 runs from the conserved cysteine through the conserved F or W. For some rows the clone size is stated as once, few or many, or as a class when expanded; others skip it.

clone_size v_call cdr3_aa
NA TRBV27 CASSFDRQGNSPLHF
NA TRBV18 CASSPRQLLMNTEAFF
NA TRBV6-5 CASSWGAEDTQYF
NA TRBV18 CASSSDRNTEAFF
NA TRBV7-2 CASSLMVRTSRNEQFF
NA TRBV20-1 CSASFADTQYF
NA TRBV9 CASSVRPGQPNTEAFF
NA TRBV28 CASSVLQTGVGKLFF
NA TRBV7-2 CASSSGRGRTDTQYF
NA TRBV11-2 CASSLVRGNTEAFF
once TRBV12-3/TRBV12-4 CASSLPNQPQHF
NA TRBV28 CASSLRAPWGRDGYTF
NA TRBV9 CASSPFLAGAYNEQFF
few TRBV9 CASSSRPKGGDGYTF
NA TRBV20-1 CSARESSPLHF
many TRBV30 CAWSVSNQPQHF
NA TRBV15 CATSRGGEGAYNEQFF
NA TRBV30 CAWSSTGETEAFF